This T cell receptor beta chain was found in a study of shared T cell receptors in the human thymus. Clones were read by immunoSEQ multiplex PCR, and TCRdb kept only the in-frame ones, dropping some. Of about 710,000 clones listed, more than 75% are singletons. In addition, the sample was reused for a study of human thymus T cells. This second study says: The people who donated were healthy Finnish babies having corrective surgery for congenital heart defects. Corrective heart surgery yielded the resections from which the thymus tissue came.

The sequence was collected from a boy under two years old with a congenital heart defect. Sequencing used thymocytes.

In nucleotides, the CDR3 is TGCGCCAGCAGCTTGTTCCCCTTAAGGACAGGGGGAACTGAAGCTTTCTTT. Its protein product is CASSLFPLRTGGTEAFF. V gene TRBV5-1 combines with J gene TRBJ1-1; 10 bases match TRBD1. In germline, CDR1 is SGHRS, CDR2 YFSETQ. The trim removed 1 base at V and 5 bases at J, leaving 11 bases unmatched. This CDR3 region has 17 residues. Based on the CDR3 plus reference TRBV5-1 and TRBJ1-1, the full variable domain is KAGVTQTPRYLIKTRGQQVTLSCSPISGHRSVSWYQQTPGQGLQFLFEYFSETQRNKGNFPGRFSGRQFSNSRSEMNVSTLELGDSALYLCASSLFPLRTGGTEAFFGQGTRLTVV.